This T cell receptor (beta chain) was retrieved from a study of cytomegalovirus exposure and HLA in healthy donors. Study-level findings and limits: The Asian-associated ancestry cluster reportedly had fewer N-insertions than the approximately 670-donor mean in a later analysis.

In the PCR, 60 Vbeta and 13 Jbeta primers were used. Using immunoSEQ multiplex PCR, the repertoire was profiled, and TCRdb retains in-frame clones only, with some absent. The sample consists of 100,000 to 150,000 clones, 74% of them appearing once. This CDR3 has 17 amino acids. The ends were cut back, 0 bases at V and 5 bases at J, with 17 bases in the middle. Germline CDR1 is MGHRA and CDR2 is YSYEKL. Turning to this clone: Its specificity is unknown.

The sample comprised PBMCs. The receptor was derived from a man aged 40-55 years in good health and CMV-seropositive. The V call is TRBV4-1, the J call TRBJ1-3, with D possibly being TRBD1 (5 bases). The CDR3 DNA follows: TGCGCCAGCAGCCAAGATAAGGCGGACACCGCCAGAAACACCATATATTTT. Protein sequence: CASSQDKADTARNTIYF.